Reported below is one TCR beta chain. What it binds is not known. CDR3 size: 14 residues. The ends were cut back, 4 bases at V and 10 bases at J, with 17 bases in the middle. Germline assignment: CDR1 SGHTA and CDR2 FQGNSA. The data derive from a study of graft-versus-host responses after intestinal transplantation. Overall study: Every recipient had anti-thymocyte globulin induction and two to four years of tacrolimus plus steroids.

This table comes from immunoSEQ multiplex PCR, and its TCRdb copy is limited to in-frame clones, with some not included. The data show some 90,000 clones, roughly 90% seen once. Study-wide results and limits: There were GvH clones found in recipient marrow, and some of them appeared first in ileum or blood.

V and J are TRBV7-2 and TRBJ2-1; D possibly corresponds to TRBD1 (5 bases). The receptor's source is a human donor who was the organ donor for an intestinal transplant. The material sequenced was unstimulated CD8+ T cells sorted from spleen or lymph node cells, taken before transplant. The CDR3 spells CASSSILPTAEQFF. In DNA form, the CDR3 reads TGTGCCAGCAGCTCCATCCTTCCGACAGCCGAGCAGTTCTTC.